One and the same sample provided the 7 T cell receptor beta chains below, sequenced in a study of blood T cell repertoires in COVID-19. Sequencing was performed with immunoSEQ multiplex PCR; in TCRdb, only in-frame clones are kept and a portion is missing. The sample includes about 110,000 clones, 65% to 90% seen only once; the top ten take roughly 7.7%. Sequencing used peripheral blood. The receptors derive from a woman of 80 years or more with active or convalescent COVID-19.

The rearrangement uses TRBV5-1 and TRBJ1-2; tentatively, D is TRBD1 (6 bases). There are 13 residues in the CDR3. Germline CDR1 is SGHRS and CDR2 is YFSETQ. V lost 5 bases and J lost 8, with 16 bases in between. The DNA of the CDR3 is TGCGCCAGCAGTGAGAGAGGGGGAATGGGCTACACCTTC. The encoded protein is CASSERGGMGYTF.

This rearrangement joins TRBV5-4 to TRBJ1-3, with D perhaps TRBD1 (6 bases). Trimming stripped 4 bases from V and 0 bases from J, with 11 bases between. There are 15 residues in the CDR3. Per the germline V gene, CDR1 is SGHNT and CDR2 is YYREEE (reference sequence). For the CDR3, the DNA is TGTGCCAGCAGCGTGGACAGCCACTCTGGAAACACCATATATTTT. It translates to CASSVDSHSGNTIYF.

The chain joins TRBV5-4 to TRBJ1-2, with D perhaps TRBD1 (6 bases). Germline values: CDR1 SGHNT, CDR2 YYREEE (reference sequence). The CDR3 is 14 residues long. V was cut by 0 bases and J by 3 bases, with 9 bases left in between. The CDR3 loop is CASSLAGQYYGYTF. The CDR3 nucleotides are TGTGCCAGCAGCTTGGCCGGACAGTACTATGGCTACACCTTC.

The chain uses TRBV6-5 and TRBJ2-1, with TRBD2 as a possible D gene (6 bases). The CDR3 spans 14 residues. In germline, CDR1 is MNHEY, CDR2 SVGAGI. Trimming pared 5 bases from V and 4 bases from J, leaving 12 bases between. The CDR3 DNA follows: TGTGCCAGCAGTAATAGCGGAGCTTACAATGAGCAGTTCTTC. Translated: CASSNSGAYNEQFF.

This clone has more than one count but fewer than ten. V usage is TRBV10-3 and J usage is TRBJ1-5, with 10 positions matching TRBD1. This CDR3 is built from 14 residues. V lost 9 bases and J lost 3; bases outside the gene matches: 5. CDR1 and CDR2 from the germline V gene are ENHRY and SYGVKD. In DNA, the CDR3 is TGTGCCATTGGGACAGGGGACGTCAATCAGCCCCAGCATTTT. This gives the protein CAIGTGDVNQPQHF.

V gene TRBV6-5 combines with J gene TRBJ2-7; 9 bases align to TRBD1. V gave up 0 bases and J gave up 2 bases; unmatched junction bases: 2. CDR3 length: 15 residues. Germline V gene lookup returns CDR1 MNHEY and CDR2 SVGAGI. For the CDR3, the DNA is TGTGCCAGCAGTTACTCCGGGACAGGGACCTACGAGCAGTACTTC. It yields the protein CASSYSGTGTYEQYF.

With respect to this clone: One end of the junction is discordant with germline, which a read error may explain. This chain links TRBV5-1 with TRBJ2-3; TRBD2 aligns across 8 bases. CDR1 is SGHRS and CDR2 is YFSETQ in the germline V gene. This CDR3 has 16 amino acids. CDR3 in amino acids: CPSQMGGSGRTDTQYF. The CDR3 region has the DNA TGCCCCAGCCAAATGGGGGGGAGCGGGAGAACAGATACGCAGTATTTT.